This entry describes one T cell receptor beta chain. Germline V gives CDR1 MNHEY, CDR2 SMNVEV (reference sequence). V lost 5 bases and J lost 8; bases outside the gene matches: 5. This CDR3 is 13 amino acids long. In the authors' workflow: From reference gene primer amplification, estimates of nucleated cell counts were derived. This table comes from immunoSEQ multiplex PCR, and its TCRdb copy is limited to in-frame clones, with some not included. Clone size and V and J calls were adopted from that table, with D and trimming inferred from the DNA. The repertoire holds approximately 300,000 clones, with around 89% as singletons. This entry is derived from a study of blood T cell repertoires in COVID-19.

The chain couples TRBV27 to TRBJ1-4, with 7 bases lining up with TRBD1. The sequence was collected from a man aged 35 to 55 with acute or convalescent COVID-19. The sequenced sample was peripheral blood. In nucleotides, the CDR3 is TGTGCCAGCAGTATCCAACAGGGGGAAAAACTGTTTTTT. The encoded protein is CASSIQQGEKLFF.